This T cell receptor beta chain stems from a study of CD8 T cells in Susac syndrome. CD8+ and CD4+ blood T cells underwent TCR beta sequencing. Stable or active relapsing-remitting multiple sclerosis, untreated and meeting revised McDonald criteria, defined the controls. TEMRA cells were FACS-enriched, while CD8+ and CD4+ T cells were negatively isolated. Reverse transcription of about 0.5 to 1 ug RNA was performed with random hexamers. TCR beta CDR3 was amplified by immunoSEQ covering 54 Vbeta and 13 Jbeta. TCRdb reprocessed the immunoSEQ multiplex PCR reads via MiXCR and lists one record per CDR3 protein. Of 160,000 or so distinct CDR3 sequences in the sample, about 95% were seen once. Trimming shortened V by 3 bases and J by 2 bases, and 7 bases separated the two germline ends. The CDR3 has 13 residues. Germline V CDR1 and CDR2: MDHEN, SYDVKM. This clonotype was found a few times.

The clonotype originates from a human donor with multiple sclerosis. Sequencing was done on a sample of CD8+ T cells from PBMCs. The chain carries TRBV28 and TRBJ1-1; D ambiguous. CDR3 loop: CASSLLLNTEAFF. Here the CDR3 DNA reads TGTGCCAGCAGTTTGTTGCTAAACACTGAAGCTTTCTTT.